The 32 T cell receptor beta chains in this list originate from one sample, sequenced in a study of blood T cell repertoires in COVID-19. The table came from immunoSEQ multiplex PCR; TCRdb's copy has only in-frame clones and leaves some out. This sample has hundreds of thousands of clones, with approximately 88% found just once. Sequences were obtained from peripheral blood. The receptors originated from a woman aged 25 to 39 who had recovered from COVID-19.

This chain links TRBV5-1 with TRBJ2-7, with 10 bases aligning to TRBD1. Germline CDR1 is SGHRS and CDR2 is YFSETQ. There are 14 residues in the CDR3. Losses at the gene ends were 0 bases for V and 6 bases for J; bases not matched to a gene: 3. The CDR3 nucleotides read TGCGCCAGCAGCTTGGGGGACAGGGGAAGCGAGCAGTACTTC. It encodes CASSLGDRGSEQYF.

The J gene is TRBJ1-1, the V gene TRBV24-1; tentative D call: TRBD1 (5 bases). Germline V gene sequence: CDR1 KGHDR, CDR2 SFDVKD. The V end lost 3 bases, the J end lost 2 bases, and 6 bases lay between the germline ends. This CDR3 has 13 residues. CDR3 sequence reads: CATSDDRNTEAFF. CDR3 coding DNA: TGTGCCACCAGTGATGACAGAAACACTGAAGCTTTCTTT.

This chain connects TRBV27 to TRBJ1-6; TRBD1 is a possible D gene (6 bases). CDR3 length equals 15 residues. Germline lookup yields CDR1 MNHEY and CDR2 SMNVEV (reference sequence). With 0 bases removed from V and 7 bases from J, the gap between germline ends came to 10 bases. CDR3 region: CASSLSSRGNSPLHF. The CDR3 DNA sequence: TGTGCCAGCAGTTTATCGAGTAGGGGGAATTCACCCCTCCACTTT.

The gene calls are TRBV5-1 and TRBJ1-1; TRBD1 is a possible D gene (6 bases). V was trimmed by 4 bases and J by 0 bases, leaving 13 bases between them. The CDR3 contains 15 residues. Looked up from germline, CDR1 is SGHRS and CDR2 is YFSETQ. This CDR3 reads CASSVSPGVNTEAFF. The CDR3 DNA sequence: TGCGCCAGCAGCGTATCCCCAGGGGTGAACACTGAAGCTTTCTTT.

The chain links TRBV5-4 to TRBJ2-7; weak D call: TRBD2 (6 bases). There are 13 residues in the CDR3. Trimming removed 2 bases from V and 7 bases from J, with 13 bases in between. Germline V CDR1 and CDR2: SGHNT, YYREEE (reference sequence). For the CDR3, the DNA is TGTGCCAGCAGCTTTTCGCGGGATCGGGAGCAGTACTTC. This encodes CASSFSRDREQYF.

This chain joins TRBV5-1 and TRBJ1-2, with 7 positions matching TRBD1. Trimming at V came to 0 bases and at J to 5 bases, leaving 13 bases not matched to a gene. CDR3 length: 17 amino acids. The V gene's germline CDR1 is SGHRS and CDR2 YFSETQ. CDR3 DNA: TGCGCCAGCAGCTTGGATGGGCGACAGGGTTGGGGGTATGGCTACACCTTC. Its protein is CASSLDGRQGWGYGYTF.

The J gene is TRBJ1-2, the V gene TRBV14; 8 positions match TRBD1. Trimming took 5 bases from V and 6 from J; bases not matched to a gene: 8. The CDR3 length is 14 residues. Germline assignment: CDR1 SGHDN and CDR2 FVKESK. CDR3 sequence: CASSRGQGRDGYTF. The CDR3 DNA is TGTGCCAGCAGCAGAGGACAGGGAAGGGATGGCTACACCTTC.

V is TRBV3-1 (or the pseudogene TRBV3-2) and J is TRBJ1-1; no clear D. This CDR3 is 15 amino acids long. Trimming pared 0 bases from V and 5 bases from J, leaving 13 bases between. Germline CDR1 LGHDT, CDR2 YNNKEL (reference sequence). The CDR3 DNA reads TGTGCCAGCAGCCAAGATCGAGGGTTTGGGACTGAAGCTTTCTTT. It encodes CASSQDRGFGTEAFF.

CDR3 region: CASSSFRVLSFERGYTF. CDR3 nucleotides: TGTGCCAGCAGCTCTTTCAGGGTCCTCTCCTTCGAGAGAGGCTACACCTTC. The chain is built from TRBV28 and TRBJ1-2; D might be TRBD1 (5 bases). CDR1 is MDHEN and CDR2 is SYDVKM in the germline V gene. The CDR3 contains 17 residues. Trimming stripped 6 bases from V and 8 bases from J, with 28 bases between.

V is TRBV2 and J is TRBJ2-7; possible D gene TRBD1, 6 bases. This CDR3 has 13 residues. Trimming took 8 bases from V and 2 from J, leaving 13 bases between them. Germline V lookup: CDR1 SNHLY, CDR2 FYNNEI. The CDR3 is CASVGAGAYEQYF. DNA of the CDR3: TGTGCCAGCGTCGGGGCAGGGGCCTACGAGCAGTACTTC.

The rearrangement uses TRBV19 and TRBJ1-5; TRBD1 matches 7 bases. The germline V gene has CDR1 LNHDA and CDR2 SQIVND (reference sequence). This CDR3 region has 16 residues. V lost 2 bases, J lost 1 base, and 5 bases stayed unmatched. Written as DNA, the CDR3 is TGTGCCAGTAGTATATTCCTGACAGGGAGCAATCAGCCCCAGCATTTT. Its protein is CASSIFLTGSNQPQHF.

The chain is built from TRBV5-6 and TRBJ2-7; no definite D call. This CDR3 region has 18 residues. Trimming took 1 base from V and 0 from J, leaving 20 bases between them. The germline CDR1 and CDR2 sequences are SGHDT and YYEEEE. CDR3 sequence reads: CASSLYGTSPYSSYEQYF. CDR3 DNA sequence: TGTGCCAGCAGCTTGTACGGCACCTCTCCTTACAGCTCCTACGAGCAGTACTTC.

The chain links TRBV5-8 to TRBJ2-7, with TRBD2 identical over 8 bases. V trimming: 1 base; J trimming: 3 bases; junction bases outside the gene matches: 6. The germline gives CDR1 SGHTS, CDR2 YDEGEE. CDR3 length equals 15 residues. The CDR3 here is CASSLPGTSHYEQYF. The CDR3 bases are TGTGCCAGCAGCTTGCCGGGGACTAGTCACTACGAGCAGTACTTC.

V gene TRBV6-6 combines with J gene TRBJ2-1, with 12 bases aligning to TRBD2. The junction had 9 bases not matched to a gene; V was cut back by 7 bases and J by 8 bases. From germline, CDR1 is MNHNY and CDR2 SVGAGI (reference sequence). The CDR3 runs 15 residues. The CDR3 region has the DNA TGTGCCAGCACCTACTCTAGCGGGGGGGCCGATGAGCAGTTCTTC. This sequence encodes CASTYSSGGADEQFF.

The DNA of the CDR3 is TGTGCCAGCAGCTCCCAGGGGCAGAAGAACACTGAAGCTTTCTTT. Its translation: CASSSQGQKNTEAFF. The chain recombines TRBV6-5 with TRBJ1-1; D may be TRBD1 (6 bases). Germline V lookup: CDR1 MNHEY, CDR2 SVGAGI. The CDR3 is 15 amino acids. V lost 6 bases, J lost 1 base, and 15 bases lay in between.

The gene calls are TRBV18 and TRBJ1-3; D not resolved. Germline CDR1 KGHSH, CDR2 LQKENI. With 6 bases removed from V and 0 bases from J, the gap between germline ends came to 15 bases. The CDR3 length is 16 residues. The CDR3 sequence: CASSEFLGRSGNTIYF. The CDR3 coding sequence is TGTGCCAGCTCCGAATTCTTGGGCCGCTCTGGAAACACCATATATTTT. Combining the CDR3 with reference TRBV18 and TRBJ1-3 gives the whole variable domain NAGVMQNPRHLVRRRGQEARLRCSPMKGHSHVYWYRQLPEEGLKFMVYLQKENIIDESGMPKERFSAEFPKEGPSILRIQQVVRGDSAAYFCASSEFLGRSGNTIYFGEGSWLTVV.

V is TRBV4-2 and J is TRBJ1-5; possible D gene TRBD1, 5 bases. The CDR3 is 15 amino acids. Between the trimmed V and J ends, which lost 0 bases and 7 bases, there was a span of 13 bases. Germline values: CDR1 LGHNA, CDR2 YNFKEQ. The CDR3 nucleotides are TGTGCCAGCAGCCAAGAGGGGCCCCAGGAGCAGCCCCAGCATTTT. The encoded protein is CASSQEGPQEQPQHF.

The chain links TRBV3-1 (or the pseudogene TRBV3-2) to TRBJ1-5; 8 bases are shared with TRBD1. CDR1 and CDR2 from the germline V gene are LGHDT and YNNKEL (reference sequence). J lost 6 bases, V lost 5 bases, and 9 bases had no gene match. The CDR3 totals 15 residues. The CDR3 DNA follows: TGTGCCAGCAGCATTGGGACAGGTAGCGGTCAGCCCCAGCATTTT. This gives the protein CASSIGTGSGQPQHF.

This rearrangement joins TRBV28 to TRBJ2-4; 8 bases match TRBD2. The germline CDR1 and CDR2 sequences are MDHEN and SYDVKM. CDR3 length equals 14 residues. V was clipped by 5 bases and J by 5 bases; unmatched bases: 5. CDR3 bases: TGTGCCAGCAGTCGGGAGGGACTCCAAAACATTCAGTACTTC. Encoded protein: CASSREGLQNIQYF.

The chain employs TRBV10-3 and TRBJ2-7; no firm D call. This CDR3 has 14 amino acids. Germline V gene sequence: CDR1 ENHRY, CDR2 SYGVKD. Trimming removed 2 bases at V and 9 bases at J, with 17 bases between. This chain's CDR3 is CAISEPTFGLAQYF. Here the CDR3 DNA reads TGTGCCATCAGTGAGCCTACTTTTGGTTTAGCGCAGTACTTC.

This clone was picked up one time. The chain links TRBV28 to TRBJ1-2; 8 positions match TRBD1. The CDR3 consists of 16 residues. Germline CDR1 MDHEN, CDR2 SYDVKM. Unmatched junction bases numbered 12, after V lost 5 bases and J lost 4 bases. CDR3 region: CASSVSPRGTGYGYTF. The CDR3 DNA follows: TGTGCCAGCAGTGTCTCCCCCCGTGGGACAGGCTATGGCTACACCTTC.

This chain uses TRBV5-1 with TRBJ1-6; unclear D gene. The CDR3 is made up of 14 amino acids. Per the germline V gene, CDR1 is SGHRS and CDR2 is YFSETQ. Trimming removed 0 bases at V and 9 bases at J, with 10 bases between. CDR3 loop: CASSLGELVSPLHF. The CDR3 coding sequence is TGCGCCAGCAGCTTGGGGGAGTTGGTTTCACCCCTCCACTTT.

The chain has TRBV9 and TRBJ2-5, with D possibly matching TRBD2 (5 bases). This CDR3 is built from 13 residues. Germline loops: CDR1 SGDLS, CDR2 YYNGEE. V was pared by 3 bases and J by 2 bases, with 8 bases between. In nucleotides, the CDR3 is TGTGCCAGCAGCGCGGGGATTCAAGAGACCCAGTACTTC. Protein: CASSAGIQETQYF.

The CDR3 protein is CASSPRTGGGNTEAFF. In DNA form, the CDR3 reads TGTGCCAGCAGCCCCCGGACAGGGGGTGGAAACACTGAAGCTTTCTTT. V gene TRBV7-9 combines with J gene TRBJ1-1; 10 nucleotides match TRBD1. Losses at the gene ends were 5 bases for V and 2 bases for J; bases not matched to a gene: 8. Germline V lookup: CDR1 SEHNR, CDR2 FQNEAQ (reference sequence). CDR3 length equals 16 residues.

The CDR3, as DNA: TGTGCCAGCAGCTTGGGGGACAGGTCCCTAACTGGAAACACCATATATTTT. Translation gives CASSLGDRSLTGNTIYF. The gene calls are TRBV7-9 and TRBJ1-3, with 8 bases identical to TRBD1. V dropped 3 bases and J dropped 2; count of bases not matched to a gene: 9. The CDR3 length is 17 residues. Germline CDR1 and CDR2: SEHNR and FQNEAQ (reference sequence).

This chain links TRBV27 with TRBJ1-1; weak D call: TRBD1 (5 bases). Germline loops: CDR1 MNHEY, CDR2 SMNVEV (reference sequence). V was cut by 5 bases and J by 1 base, with 14 bases left in between. This CDR3 contains 15 residues. As DNA, the CDR3 is TGTGCCAGCAGTCTACGACAGATCCCGAACACTGAAGCTTTCTTT. Its translation is CASSLRQIPNTEAFF.

V is TRBV19 and J is TRBJ2-7, with D possibly being TRBD1 (5 bases). Trimming took 7 bases from V and 0 from J, leaving 16 bases between them. The CDR3 is 15 amino acids. Germline assignment: CDR1 LNHDA and CDR2 SQIVND (reference sequence). The CDR3 here is CASTSTGRSSYEQYF. CDR3 coding DNA: TGTGCCAGTACTTCTACAGGTAGGAGCTCCTACGAGCAGTACTTC.

V usage is TRBV29-1 and J usage is TRBJ1-1; no firm D call. Germline-derived CDR1 and CDR2 are SQVTM and ANQGSEA. Trimming removed 1 base from V and 0 bases from J, with 15 bases in between. The CDR3 consists of 16 residues. CDR3 region: CSVEGARWEMNTEAFF. The CDR3 nucleotides are TGCAGCGTTGAAGGGGCTCGGTGGGAGATGAACACTGAAGCTTTCTTT.

The chain has TRBV4-3 and TRBJ1-2, with D unclear. Deletions cut 0 bases from V and 6 bases from J, with 14 bases between. The CDR3 runs 15 residues. Germline-derived CDR1 and CDR2 are LGHNA and YSLEER. In nucleotides, the CDR3 is TGCGCCAGCAGCCAAGATAGCCCCGGGAGGGATGGCTACACCTTC. It encodes CASSQDSPGRDGYTF.

The CDR3 DNA is TGCGCCAGCAGCTCCTCCGGGACAGGGGACGAGCAGTACTTC. It yields the protein CASSSSGTGDEQYF. The V call is TRBV5-1, the J call TRBJ2-7, with 10 bases identical to TRBD1. Germline V gives CDR1 SGHRS, CDR2 YFSETQ. After removal of 3 bases from V and 5 bases from J, the junction contained 5 bases not matched to a gene. The CDR3 is 14 residues long.

V usage is TRBV7-2 and J usage is TRBJ2-3; 12 bases align to TRBD2. This CDR3 has 16 amino acids. The trim removed 4 bases at V and 7 bases at J, leaving 9 bases unmatched. Germline V gene lookup returns CDR1 SGHTA and CDR2 FQGNSA. DNA for the CDR3: TGTGCCAGCAGCTATCAAAGACTAGCGGGGGAACATACGCAGTATTTT. The encoded protein is CASSYQRLAGEHTQYF.

This sequence joins TRBV10-2 and TRBJ1-5; the match to TRBD1 covers 7 bases. The V and J ends lost 7 bases and 9 bases, in that order; junction bases with no gene match: 9. The CDR3 runs to 13 residues. In germline, CDR1 is WSHSY, CDR2 SAAADI. As DNA, the CDR3 is TGCGCCAGCACTCCCGACAGGGAGAGGCCCCAGCATTTT. Translation gives CASTPDRERPQHF.